This TCR beta chain derives from a study of blood T cell repertoires in COVID-19. On the study more broadly: Whether acute or convalescent, the COVID-19 samples came from the United States, Italy and Spain. The analysed material was cDNA or gDNA that came from T cells, B-cell-depleted T cells, or PBMCs.

In the authors' workflow: Amplification from reference gene primers served as the basis for estimated nucleated cell counts. Sequencing was performed with immunoSEQ multiplex PCR; in TCRdb, only in-frame clones are kept and a portion is missing. D and trimming were read from the DNA, whereas the V and J calls and clone size are those reported in that table. This sample carries about 97,000 clones, 82% of them seen once, and the ten largest clones take about 10%. The ends were cut back, 1 base at V and 7 bases at J, with 11 bases in the middle. This CDR3 is 14 amino acids long. Per the germline V gene, CDR1 is SGHNT and CDR2 is YENEEA.

The rearrangement links TRBV11-3 to TRBJ2-1; D uncertain. The receptor's source is an older man with acute or convalescent COVID-19. The sequencing sample was made of peripheral blood. Here the CDR3 reads CASSLVGLENEQFF. The CDR3 nucleotides read TGTGCCAGCAGCTTAGTCGGGTTGGAAAATGAGCAGTTCTTC.